These 8 T cell receptor beta chains originate from one sample sequenced in a study of Graves' ophthalmopathy and Graves' hyperthyroidism. The study amplified TCR beta CDR3 regions using RNA transcripts. In the first round, RT-PCR was carried out with HTBI primers, and a multiplex PCR formed the second round. TCRdb passed the multiplex PCR reads through MiXCR, listing each CDR3 protein once. This table has over a million distinct CDR3 sequences, about 36% appearing once. Sequencing was performed on peripheral blood or thyroid tissue (not recorded which). Receptor source: an adult man with Graves' hyperthyroidism.

V gene TRBV2 combines with J gene TRBJ1-4; perhaps TRBD1 as D (6 bases). Per germline, CDR1 SNHLY and CDR2 FYNNEI. V was clipped by 7 bases and J by 5 bases, with 17 bases between them. CDR3 length: 15 amino acids. As DNA, the CDR3 is TGTGCCAGCACAACTCGGACAGTCAAGAATGAAAAACTGTTTTTT. It yields the protein CASTTRTVKNEKLFF.

The chain joins TRBV20-1 to TRBJ2-7; 10 positions match TRBD1. Per germline, CDR1 DFQATT and CDR2 SNEGSKA (reference sequence). V lost 6 bases and J lost 2; bases outside the gene matches: 7. This CDR3 region has 14 residues. The CDR3 sequence: CSATGTGATYEQYF. For the CDR3, the DNA is TGCAGTGCCACAGGGACAGGGGCGACCTACGAGCAGTACTTC.

The J gene is TRBJ2-7, the V gene TRBV4-3; no reliable D call. Trimming removed 0 bases at V and 3 bases at J, with 12 bases between. Germline V lookup: CDR1 LGHNA, CDR2 YSLEER. The CDR3 consists of 15 residues. CDR3 residues: CASSQERNSYYEQYF. The CDR3 bases are TGCGCCAGCAGCCAAGAGAGGAACAGCTACTACGAGCAGTACTTC.

This clonotype was seen ten or more times. The chain joins TRBV29-1 to TRBJ2-6, with 8 nucleotides matching TRBD2. V gave up 4 bases and J gave up 1 base; unmatched junction bases: 6. Germline assignment: CDR1 SQVTM and CDR2 ANQGSEA. This CDR3 contains 16 residues. DNA for the CDR3: TGCAGCGTTGGATCCCGGGGGGGGTCTGGGGCCAACGTCCTGACTTTC. Translated: CSVGSRGGSGANVLTF.

This chain joins TRBV20-1 and TRBJ2-7; TRBD2 matches at 10 bases. The J segment lost 7 bases and the V segment lost 7 bases, leaving 10 bases of the junction unmatched. Germline loops: CDR1 DFQATT, CDR2 SNEGSKA (reference sequence). This CDR3 comprises 13 residues. The CDR3 coding sequence is TGCAGTGGGGGGCCTAGCGGGAGATTGGAGCAGTACTTC. Translation gives CSGGPSGRLEQYF.

This clonotype has more than one count but fewer than ten. The chain joins TRBV6-5 to TRBJ2-6; 9 nucleotides align to TRBD1. Trimming at V came to 6 bases and at J to 4 bases, leaving 4 bases not matched to a gene. The germline CDR1 and CDR2 sequences are MNHEY and SVGAGI. The length of the CDR3 is 15 residues. CDR3 region: CASRQGAEGANVLTF. The CDR3 bases are TGTGCCAGCAGACAGGGGGCGGAAGGGGCCAACGTCCTGACTTTC.

The rearrangement links TRBV2 to TRBJ2-2; 7 bases match TRBD2. The trim removed 8 bases at V and 6 bases at J, leaving 3 bases unmatched. Germline lookup yields CDR1 SNHLY and CDR2 FYNNEI. The CDR3 has 12 amino acids. The CDR3 is CASGRAPGELFF. In DNA form, the CDR3 reads TGTGCCAGCGGGAGGGCCCCCGGGGAGCTGTTTTTT.

This chain uses TRBV10-3 with TRBJ1-6; the match to TRBD1 covers 8 bases. The CDR3 consists of 18 residues. The trim removed 5 bases at V and 10 bases at J, leaving 19 bases unmatched. The V gene's germline CDR1 is ENHRY and CDR2 SYGVKD. This CDR3 is CAISYSSWDRLTSSPLHF. As DNA, the CDR3 is TGTGCCATCAGTTACTCGAGCTGGGACAGGCTAACAAGCTCACCCCTCCACTTT.